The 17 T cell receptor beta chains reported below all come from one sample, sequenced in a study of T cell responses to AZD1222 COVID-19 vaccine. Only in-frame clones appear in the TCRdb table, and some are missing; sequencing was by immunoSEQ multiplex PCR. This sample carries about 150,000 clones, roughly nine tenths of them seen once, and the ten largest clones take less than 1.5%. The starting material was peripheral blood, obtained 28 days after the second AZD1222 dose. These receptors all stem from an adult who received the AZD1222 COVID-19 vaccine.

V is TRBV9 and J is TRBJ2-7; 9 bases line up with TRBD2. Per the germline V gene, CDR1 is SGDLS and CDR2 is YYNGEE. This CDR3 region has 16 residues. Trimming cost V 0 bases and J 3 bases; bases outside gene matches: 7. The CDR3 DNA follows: TGTGCCAGCAGCGTAGACCCTAGCGGGAAAGGCTACGAGCAGTACTTC. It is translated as CASSVDPSGKGYEQYF.

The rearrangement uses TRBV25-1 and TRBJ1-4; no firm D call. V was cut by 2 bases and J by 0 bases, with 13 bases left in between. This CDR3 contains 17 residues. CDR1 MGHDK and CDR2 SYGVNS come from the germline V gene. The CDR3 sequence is CASSEISGGATNEKLFF. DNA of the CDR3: TGTGCCAGCAGTGAAATATCAGGAGGAGCAACTAATGAAAAACTGTTTTTT. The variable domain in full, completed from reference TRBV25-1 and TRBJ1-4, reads EADIYQTPRYLVIGTGKKITLECSQTMGHDKMYWYQQDPGMELHLIHYSYGVNSTEKGDLSSESTVSRIRTEHFPLTLESARPSHTSQYLCASSEISGGATNEKLFFGSGTQLSVL.

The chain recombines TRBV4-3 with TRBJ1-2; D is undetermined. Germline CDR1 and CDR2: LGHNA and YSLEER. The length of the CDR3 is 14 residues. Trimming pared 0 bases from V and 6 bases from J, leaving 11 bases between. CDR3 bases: TGCGCCAGCAGCCAAGATCACCACTTGGATGGCTACACCTTC. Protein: CASSQDHHLDGYTF.

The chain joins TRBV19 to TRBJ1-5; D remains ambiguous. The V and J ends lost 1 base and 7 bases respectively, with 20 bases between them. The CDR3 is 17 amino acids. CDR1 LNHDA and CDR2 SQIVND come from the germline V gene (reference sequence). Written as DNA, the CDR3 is TGTGCCAGTAGTATAGGACCGGGAGGAGGGAAGCGGCAGCCCCAGCATTTT. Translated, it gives CASSIGPGGGKRQPQHF.

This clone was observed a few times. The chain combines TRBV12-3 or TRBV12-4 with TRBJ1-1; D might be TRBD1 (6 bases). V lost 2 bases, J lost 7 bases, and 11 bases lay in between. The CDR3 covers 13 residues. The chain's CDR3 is CASSLSGAVEAFF. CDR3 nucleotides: TGTGCCAGCAGTTTATCGGGGGCTGTTGAAGCTTTCTTT.

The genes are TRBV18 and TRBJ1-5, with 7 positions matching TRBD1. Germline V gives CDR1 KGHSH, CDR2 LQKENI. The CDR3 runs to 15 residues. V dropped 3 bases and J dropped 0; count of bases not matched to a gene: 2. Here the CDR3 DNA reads TGTGCCAGCTCACCTGGGGACAGTAGCAATCAGCCCCAGCATTTT. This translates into CASSPGDSSNQPQHF.

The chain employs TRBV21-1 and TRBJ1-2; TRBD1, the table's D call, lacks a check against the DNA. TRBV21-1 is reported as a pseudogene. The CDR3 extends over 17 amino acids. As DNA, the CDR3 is TGTGCCAGCAGCAAGAGGGGGCGGACAATCTTTAACTATGGCTACACCTTC. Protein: CASSKRGRTIFNYGYTF.

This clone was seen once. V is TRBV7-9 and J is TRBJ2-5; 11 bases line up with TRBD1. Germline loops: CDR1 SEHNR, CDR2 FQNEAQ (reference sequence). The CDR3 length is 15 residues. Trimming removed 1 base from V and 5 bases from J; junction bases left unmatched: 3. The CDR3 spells CASSLGTGGGETQYF. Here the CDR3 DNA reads TGTGCCAGCAGCTTAGGGACAGGGGGCGGGGAGACCCAGTACTTC.

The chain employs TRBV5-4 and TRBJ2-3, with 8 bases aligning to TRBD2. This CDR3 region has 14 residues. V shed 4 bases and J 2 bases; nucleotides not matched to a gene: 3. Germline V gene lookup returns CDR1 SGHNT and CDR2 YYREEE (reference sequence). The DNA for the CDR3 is TGTGCCAGCAGCCAGCGGGGGAACACAGATACGCAGTATTTT. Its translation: CASSQRGNTDTQYF.

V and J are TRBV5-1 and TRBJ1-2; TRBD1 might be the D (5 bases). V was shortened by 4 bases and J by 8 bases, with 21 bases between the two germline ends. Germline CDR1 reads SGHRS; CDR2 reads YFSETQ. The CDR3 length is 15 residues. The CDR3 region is CASSNPSAGPEGYTF. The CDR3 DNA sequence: TGCGCCAGCAGCAATCCCTCCGCGGGGCCCGAGGGCTACACCTTC.

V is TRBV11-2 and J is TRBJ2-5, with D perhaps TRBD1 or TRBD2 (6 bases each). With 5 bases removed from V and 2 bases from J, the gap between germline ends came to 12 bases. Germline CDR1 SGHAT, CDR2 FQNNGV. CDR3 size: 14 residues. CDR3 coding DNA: TGTGCCAGCAGCCCGGGGGCGCGGCAAGAGACCCAGTACTTC. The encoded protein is CASSPGARQETQYF.

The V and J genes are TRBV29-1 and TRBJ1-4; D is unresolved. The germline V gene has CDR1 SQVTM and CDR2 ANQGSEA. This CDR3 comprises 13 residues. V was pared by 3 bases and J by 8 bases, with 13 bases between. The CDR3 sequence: CSVERDVGEKLFF. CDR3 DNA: TGCAGCGTTGAGCGGGATGTGGGAGAAAAACTGTTTTTT.

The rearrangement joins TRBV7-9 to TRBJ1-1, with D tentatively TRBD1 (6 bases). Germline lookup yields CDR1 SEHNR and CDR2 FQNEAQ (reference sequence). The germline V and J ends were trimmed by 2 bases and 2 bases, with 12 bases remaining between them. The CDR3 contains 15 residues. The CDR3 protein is CASSLSRGRNTEAFF. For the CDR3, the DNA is TGTGCCAGCAGCTTATCTCGGGGGCGAAACACTGAAGCTTTCTTT. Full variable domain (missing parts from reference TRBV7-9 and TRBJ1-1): DTGVSQNPRHKITKRGQNVTFRCDPISEHNRLYWYRQTLGQGPEFLTYFQNEAQLEKSRLLSDRFSAERPKGSFSTLEIQRTEQGDSAMYLCASSLSRGRNTEAFFGQGTRLTVV.

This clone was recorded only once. The CDR3 bases are TGTGCCATCAACCAGCGGGAGGACGGGGGTACGCAGTATTTT. Translated, it gives CAINQREDGGTQYF. The chain joins TRBV10-3 to TRBJ2-3; TRBD2 aligns across 9 bases. With 7 bases clipped from V and 8 bases from J, the junction kept 10 bases outside the gene matches. The CDR3 spans 14 residues. Germline V gives CDR1 ENHRY, CDR2 SYGVKD.

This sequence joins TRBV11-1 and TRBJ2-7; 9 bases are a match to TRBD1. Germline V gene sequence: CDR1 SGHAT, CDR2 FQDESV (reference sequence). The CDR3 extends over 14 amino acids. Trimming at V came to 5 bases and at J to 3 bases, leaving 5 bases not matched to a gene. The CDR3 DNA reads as TGTGCCAGCAGCCACGGACAGGGGAGCTACGAGCAGTACTTC. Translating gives CASSHGQGSYEQYF.

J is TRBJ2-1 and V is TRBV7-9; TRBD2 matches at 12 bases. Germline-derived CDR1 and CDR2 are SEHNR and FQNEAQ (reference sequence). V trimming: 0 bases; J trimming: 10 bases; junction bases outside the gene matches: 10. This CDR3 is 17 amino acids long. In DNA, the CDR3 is TGTGCCAGCAGCTTAGCCCAAACTAGCGGGAGGAGTAAAGAGCAGTTCTTC. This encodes CASSLAQTSGRSKEQFF.

The CDR3 loop reads CASSLLTSGTLGSYNEQFF. CDR3 nucleotides: TGTGCCAGCAGCTTACTAACTAGCGGGACTTTGGGCTCCTACAATGAGCAGTTCTTC. J is TRBJ2-1 and V is TRBV7-2; 10 nucleotides match TRBD2. With V trimmed by 2 bases and J by 0 bases, 10 bases remained unmatched. CDR3 size: 19 residues. From germline, CDR1 is SGHTA and CDR2 FQGNSA.